The clone carrying this TCR beta chain was detected only once. The data were obtained in a study of blood T cell repertoires in COVID-19. On the study more broadly: From T cells, B-cell-depleted T cells, or PBMCs came the material, which was cDNA or gDNA.

Per the original methods: The assay estimated nucleated cells by amplifying reference gene primers. TCRdb's copy holds only in-frame clones and misses some; the assay was immunoSEQ multiplex PCR. The V and J calls and clone size come from that table; D and trimming were worked out from the DNA. Of some 200,000 clones in the sample, 87% are singletons; the top ten hold around a fifth. Germline V gives CDR1 KGHSH, CDR2 LQKENI. CDR3 length equals 13 residues. The V and J ends lost 2 bases and 8 bases respectively, with 9 bases between them. The TCR originated in a man in his 60s with active or convalescent COVID-19. Sequenced sample: peripheral blood. The rearrangement links TRBV18 to TRBJ1-4; D call uncertain. The CDR3 DNA is TGTGCCAGCTCACCAGGGAGTGAGGAAAAACTGTTTTTT. Its translation is CASSPGSEEKLFF.